The 19 T cell receptor beta chains presented below share a single source sample, sequenced in a study of graft-versus-host responses after intestinal transplantation (dated by TCRdb to about 2021). Library creation used the immunoSEQ multiplex PCR assay. Held by TCRdb, this immuneACCESS table contains in-frame sequences only and omits some clones. Under half of the omission traces to an unresolved V gene where checked; the cause of the rest is unknown. In this sample the table shows tens of thousands of clones, around 80% of which occur a single time. 2.5% to 3.5% of the sample rests with the top ten. Dithiothreitol, EDTA incubations and collagenase D digestion were used to isolate intraepithelial and lamina propria lymphocytes from graft specimens. This material consisted of ileum tissue, taken 98 days after intestinal transplantation. The receptors stem from a human patient who received an intestinal transplant, so some T cells may come from the graft donor.

This clone was counted a single time. This chain connects TRBV9 to TRBJ2-3, with a weak D call TRBD2 (5 bases). The CDR3 spans 14 residues. Trimming removed 4 bases at V and 0 bases at J, with 9 bases between. CDR1 and CDR2 from the germline V gene are SGDLS and YYNGEE. CDR3 residues: CASSPRTSTDTQYF. The CDR3 DNA is TGTGCCAGCAGCCCGAGGACTAGCACAGATACGCAGTATTTT.

The chain has TRBV7-2 and TRBJ2-1; the match to TRBD1 covers 8 bases. V was pared by 0 bases and J by 3 bases, with 1 base of the junction left unmatched. CDR3 length equals 15 residues. Germline V gene sequence: CDR1 SGHTA, CDR2 FQGNSA. CDR3 coding DNA: TGTGCCAGCAGCTTAGCGGGACAGGACTACAATGAGCAGTTCTTC. This gives the protein CASSLAGQDYNEQFF.

Regarding this clone: Compared with germline, one end of the junction differs, possibly owing to a read error. The chain recombines TRBV6-5 with TRBJ1-6, with 7 nucleotides matching TRBD1. From germline, CDR1 is MNHEY and CDR2 SVGAGI. The CDR3 runs to 14 residues. The CDR3 DNA reads as TGTGCCAGCAGCCAGGGGGTCTATACTTCACCCCTCCACTTT. This translates into CASSQGVYTSPLHF.

J is TRBJ1-1 and V is TRBV6-1; TRBD1 might be the D (5 bases). This CDR3 contains 15 residues. The germline CDR1 and CDR2 sequences are MNHNS and SASEGT. V lost 3 bases to trimming and J lost 2 bases, with 13 bases between them. The CDR3 here is CASSDRGRENTEAFF. CDR3 DNA sequence: TGTGCCAGCAGTGATCGGGGCAGGGAAAACACTGAAGCTTTCTTT.

This clone was detected only once. V and J are TRBV5-1 and TRBJ2-5, with 11 bases fitting TRBD2. The CDR3 has 16 amino acids. From germline, CDR1 is SGHRS and CDR2 YFSETQ. With 0 bases clipped from V and 5 bases from J, the junction kept 6 bases outside the gene matches. The CDR3 is CASSLAASGGRETQYF. The DNA of the CDR3 is TGCGCCAGCAGCTTGGCCGCTAGCGGGGGGCGGGAGACCCAGTACTTC.

The chain joins TRBV19 to TRBJ1-2; D unclear. V shed 4 bases and J shed 8 bases, with 20 bases lying between them. This CDR3 spans 15 amino acids. Germline CDR1 and CDR2: LNHDA and SQIVND (reference sequence). CDR3 coding DNA: TGTGCCAGTAGTACCACCCACACAACTCGTTCCGGCTACACCTTC. Protein: CASSTTHTTRSGYTF.

This chain links TRBV2 with TRBJ2-7, with D hard to call. This CDR3 region has 15 residues. Germline CDR1 and CDR2: SNHLY and FYNNEI. V lost 1 base and J lost 4, with 14 bases in between. This CDR3 is CASSEGVATTYEQYF. CDR3 nucleotide sequence: TGTGCCAGCAGTGAAGGGGTCGCTACGACTTACGAGCAGTACTTC.

The chain joins TRBV6-4 to TRBJ1-1; D not certain. The CDR3 is made up of 13 amino acids. V dropped 3 bases and J dropped 0 bases, with 5 bases sitting between them. Germline lookup yields CDR1 MRHNA and CDR2 SNTAGT. DNA for the CDR3: TGTGCCAGCAGTGAGGCGGTGAACACTGAAGCTTTCTTT. Its protein product is CASSEAVNTEAFF.

The rearrangement uses TRBV6-5 and TRBJ1-1, with a weak D call TRBD1 (5 bases). This CDR3 is built from 14 residues. Germline CDR1 reads MNHEY; CDR2 reads SVGAGI. The V and J ends lost 7 bases and 6 bases respectively, with 18 bases between them. DNA for the CDR3: TGTGCCAGCAACTGGGCGGGGGGAAGCGCTGAAGCTTTCTTT. This translates into CASNWAGGSAEAFF.

The chain is built from TRBV18 and TRBJ1-4, with 9 bases fitting TRBD1. This CDR3 has 15 amino acids. Trimming removed 3 bases from V and 4 bases from J; junction bases left unmatched: 3. In germline, CDR1 is KGHSH, CDR2 LQKENI. The CDR3 sequence is CASSPWTGVNEKLFF. The DNA for the CDR3 is TGTGCCAGCTCACCCTGGACAGGGGTTAATGAAAAACTGTTTTTT.

V usage is TRBV18 and J usage is TRBJ2-7, with 8 bases matching TRBD1. Trimming took 4 bases from V and 3 from J; bases not matched to a gene: 8. The CDR3 loop spans 15 amino acids. Per the germline V gene, CDR1 is KGHSH and CDR2 is LQKENI. The CDR3 sequence: CASSLGTGGSYEQYF. The CDR3 DNA reads as TGTGCCAGCTCACTAGGGACAGGAGGGAGCTACGAGCAGTACTTC.

This clone showed up just once. V is TRBV28 and J is TRBJ1-6; TRBD1 is a possible D gene (6 bases). Trimming removed 4 bases at V and 5 bases at J, with 9 bases between. The CDR3 runs to 14 residues. The germline CDR1 and CDR2 sequences are MDHEN and SYDVKM. In DNA, the CDR3 is TGTGCCAGCAGTTATCACAGGGATAATTCACCCCTCCACTTT. This gives the protein CASSYHRDNSPLHF. The whole variable domain, remainder taken from reference TRBV28 and TRBJ1-6, is DVKVTQSSRYLVKRTGEKVFLECVQDMDHENMFWYRQDPGLGLRLIYFSYDVKMKEKGDIPEGYSVSREKKERFSLILESASTNQTSMYLCASSYHRDNSPLHFGNGTRLTVT.

V and J are TRBV10-3 and TRBJ2-7; a weak D match, TRBD2 (7 bases). This CDR3 is built from 17 residues. V lost 2 bases and J lost 5, with 22 bases in between. Germline loops: CDR1 ENHRY, CDR2 SYGVKD. In DNA, the CDR3 is TGTGCCATCAGTGAGGGACTAGGTTCGGGGGCGAGCGACGAGCAGTACTTC. Protein: CAISEGLGSGASDEQYF.

The chain carries TRBV11-2 and TRBJ1-1; D remains ambiguous. Trimming removed 8 bases at V and 0 bases at J, with 10 bases between. The CDR3 is made up of 13 amino acids. The V gene's germline CDR1 is SGHAT and CDR2 FQNNGV. The CDR3 protein is CASLRGMNTEAFF. The DNA of the CDR3 is TGTGCCAGCCTCAGAGGTATGAACACTGAAGCTTTCTTT. The whole variable domain, filled in from reference TRBV11-2 and TRBJ1-1, reads EAGVAQSPRYKIIEKRQSVAFWCNPISGHATLYWYQQILGQGPKLLIQFQNNGVVDDSQLPKDRFSAERLKGVDSTLKIQPAKLEDSAVYLCASLRGMNTEAFFGQGTRLTVV.

The rearrangement links TRBV9 to TRBJ2-7; the D gene is possibly TRBD1 (6 bases). V was trimmed by 3 bases and J by 6 bases, leaving 10 bases between them. The CDR3 has 12 residues. Germline V gene sequence: CDR1 SGDLS, CDR2 YYNGEE. The CDR3 loop reads CASSAQGGEQYF. The CDR3 nucleotides read TGTGCCAGCAGCGCTCAAGGGGGCGAGCAGTACTTC.

V usage is TRBV27 and J usage is TRBJ2-1, with unresolved D. CDR3 length equals 13 residues. Germline V gene data show CDR1 as MNHEY and CDR2 as SMNVEV (reference sequence). Deletions cut 3 bases from V and 2 bases from J, with 5 bases between. CDR3 in amino acids: CASSFRAYNEQFF. DNA for the CDR3: TGTGCCAGCAGTTTCCGGGCCTACAATGAGCAGTTCTTC.

This clone was detected a few times. The DNA is omitted, as the CDR3 cannot be located on it reliably, and the CDR3 follows TCRdb's listing. The rearrangement links TRBV7-2 to TRBJ1-3; the D segment call TRBD1 is taken from the table without a DNA check. From its first to its last residue, the CDR3 has 15 amino acids. CDR1 and CDR2 (germline): SGHTA, FQGNSA. CDR3 amino acids: CASSILGHSGNTIYF.

The chain combines TRBV30 with TRBJ1-2; D unclear. The germline V gene has CDR1 GTSNPN and CDR2 SVGIG (reference sequence). The CDR3 covers 13 residues. Trimming removed 3 bases at V and 7 bases at J, with 15 bases between. The CDR3 loop reads CAWRSDPPFGYTF. CDR3 nucleotide sequence: TGTGCCTGGAGATCTGACCCCCCATTTGGCTACACCTTC.

This clone showed up just once. The chain uses TRBV28 and TRBJ1-5; D is undetermined. V shed 1 base and J shed 0 bases, with 13 bases lying between them. Germline V CDR1 and CDR2: MDHEN, SYDVKM. CDR3 size: 17 residues. DNA for the CDR3: TGTGCCAGCAGTTTATTACCCAGACCATTTAGCAATCAGCCCCAGCATTTT. Its protein product is CASSLLPRPFSNQPQHF.